Below, one TCR beta chain is given with its context. The antigen remains undetermined. The data originate from a study of CXCR3-negative and CXCR3-positive naive CD8 T cells. The study, taken as a whole, reports: CXCR3-negative naive cells had less hydrophobic TRB CDR3s than did CXCR3-positive naive cells.

UMI-labeled 5' RACE TRB cDNA libraries were prepared from the cells. TCRdb reanalyzed the 5' RACE reads and collapses them to one entry per CDR3 protein, without DNA. This sample's table reports 90,000 to 150,000 distinct CDR3 sequences. The CDR3 extends over 16 amino acids. Germline V lookup: CDR1 SEHNR, CDR2 FQNEAQ (reference sequence). The sample taken for sequencing was naive CXCR3+ CD8+ T cells from blood. Subset reported: CD45RO-CCR7+CD27+CD95- naive CD8+ T cells expressing CXCR3 (TNR3+). J is TRBJ2-1 and V is TRBV7-9; TCRdb's D call, TRBD1, is unchecked because there is no DNA. The clonotype originates from a human donor in good health. Some clones in this sample may be carry-over from other donors' samples. Here the CDR3 reads CASSFWGGSSYNEQFF. The whole variable domain, remainder taken from reference TRBV7-9 and TRBJ2-1, is DTGVSQNPRHKITKRGQNVTFRCDPISEHNRLYWYRQTLGQGPEFLTYFQNEAQLEKSRLLSDRFSAERPKGSFSTLEIQRTEQGDSAMYLCASSFWGGSSYNEQFFGPGTRLTVL.